This TCR beta chain stems from a study of blood T cell repertoires in COVID-19. Study as a whole: Acute and convalescent COVID-19 specimens originated in the United States, Italy and Spain. PBMCs, B-cell-depleted T cells, or T cells were the source of the cDNA or gDNA that made up the material.

The CDR3 sequence is 12 residues long. The V end lost 0 bases, the J end lost 10 bases, and 9 bases lay between the germline ends. Germline CDR1 and CDR2: WNHNN and SYGVQD (reference sequence). Under the authors' procedure: Amplified reference gene primers provided the basis for estimating nucleated cell counts. Sequenced by immunoSEQ multiplex PCR; TCRdb stores in-frame clones only, minus some. That table is the source of V, J and clone size, and D and trimming were worked out from the DNA. The sample has approximately 210,000 clones, 80% to 90% seen once; the top ten hold roughly 7.6%. This receptor was identified in a woman between 45 and 60 years old with active or convalescent COVID-19. The chain joins TRBV10-1 to TRBJ1-2; D remains ambiguous. The sample was peripheral blood. CDR3 region: CASSESRVAYTF. CDR3 nucleotides: TGCGCCAGCAGTGAGTCTCGGGTTGCCTACACCTTC.